This T cell receptor beta chain is drawn from a study of regulatory T cells in long-lasting Graves disease. At the level of the study: Persistent Graves' disease denoted over 5 years of antithyroid drugs plus positive TSH receptor antibodies. Study-level results: Patients with persistent disease showed a bias toward TRBV28, TRBJ1-2 and TRBJ2-5. Fewer public clonotypes were shared by new patients (approximately 1,000) than by persistent patients (2,741).

Through Arm-PCR of CDR3 regions and iRepertoire HTBI primers, TCR beta libraries were built. Authors' methods: Overall, samples carried over 60 TRBV and about 15 TRBJ segments. TCRdb used MiXCR to reprocess the multiplex PCR reads, holding one entry per CDR3 protein. Here the V and J calls rest on TCRdb's processing, not on the authors' analysis. The sample lists some 330,000 distinct CDR3 sequences, about 23% occurring once. With V trimmed by 6 bases and J by 6 bases, 6 bases remained unmatched. Germline V gene data show CDR1 as MDHEN and CDR2 as SYDVKM. The CDR3 length is 14 residues. Time point in this sample: persistent/refractory GD, antithyroid drugs over 5 years with positive TRAb. After RNA was extracted from PBMCs, the TCR library was made from it. This clonotype was counted ten times or more. The antigen is not known.

The origin of this receptor is a woman aged 40-49 years with Graves disease. Sequencing was performed on peripheral blood mononuclear cells (PBMCs), taken when the disease was refractory, from a patient treated with antithyroid drugs. The genes are TRBV28 and TRBJ2-1; 9 bases agree with TRBD1. The CDR3 loop is CASSPATGGNEQFF. The CDR3 DNA is TGTGCCAGCAGCCCTGCGACAGGGGGCAATGAGCAGTTCTTC.